This TCR beta chain comes out of a study of blood T cell repertoires in COVID-19. The V end lost 5 bases, the J end lost 6 bases, and 17 bases lay between the germline ends. The CDR3 consists of 14 residues. Per the germline V gene, CDR1 is SGHVS and CDR2 is FNYEAQ. In terms of age and location, participants ranged from about 18 to 89 years and lived in about two dozen US areas. Assignment of participants to cohorts was predicated upon participant-reported clinical history. Individuals in the exposed group had encountered a COVID-19 case within 2 weeks preceding study entry. Original handling: Reference gene primer amplification gave estimated nucleated cell counts. TCRdb's table, derived via immunoSEQ multiplex PCR, lists solely in-frame clones and lacks some. That table supplies the V and J calls and clone size; D and trimming were determined from the DNA. The repertoire holds about 300,000 clones, with 75% to 90% as singletons.

This sequence originates from a woman aged 25-40 years who had been exposed to COVID-19. The chain is built from TRBV7-6 and TRBJ2-7; tentative D call: TRBD1 (5 bases). The sequenced sample consisted of PBMCs or T cells enriched from blood (not recorded which). For the CDR3, the DNA is TGTGCCAGCAGCCGCGACAGCGACCTCCCCGAGCAGTACTTC. Its protein is CASSRDSDLPEQYF.